A selection of T cell receptor beta chains follows, all from one sample in a study of blood T cell repertoires in COVID-19. The assay was immunoSEQ multiplex PCR, and TCRdb's table has in-frame clones only and misses some. The repertoire includes fewer than 400,000 clones, about 85% of them detected once, and under 2% sits in the top ten. The sample consisted of PBMCs or T cells enriched from blood (not recorded which). All receptors derive from a woman in her 30s who had been exposed to COVID-19. The CDR3 runs from the conserved cysteine through the conserved F or W. D genes are given only for firm matches. The size of a clone is reported for some rows only, either as once, few or many, or as a class for expanded clones.

TGTGCCAGCAGCTTAGGTGCGAATGAGCAGTTCTTC	CASSLGANEQFF	NA	12	once	TRBV7-9	TRBJ2-1
TGTGCCAGCAGCAAACGGGACAGGGCTAGCAATCAGCCCCAGCATTTT	CASSKRDRASNQPQHF	NA	16	NA	TRBV21-1	TRBJ1-5
TGTGCCAGCAGTTACAAAAAGCTTCCGTTATACAATGAGCAGTTCTTC	CASSYKKLPLYNEQFF	NA	16	NA	TRBV6-5	TRBJ2-1
TGTGCCAGCAACCTCGACAGGGCCCAAATCTATGGCTACACCTTC	CASNLDRAQIYGYTF	TRBD1	15	NA	TRBV2	TRBJ1-2
TGTGCCAGCAGGGACAGGTTGATGGCTGAAGCTTTCTTT	CASRDRLMAEAFF	TRBD1	13	few	TRBV2	TRBJ1-1
TGCAGTGCTAGTGACAGGGGGCTCTATGGCTACACCTTC	CSASDRGLYGYTF	TRBD1	13	NA	TRBV20-1	TRBJ1-2
TGTGCCACCAGTGATTCTTTACTAGCGGGTCTCACCGGGGAGCTGTTTTTT	CATSDSLLAGLTGELFF	TRBD2	17	NA	TRBV24-1	TRBJ2-2
TGTGCCAGCAGCTTGATTACGGTAGCCTACGAGCAGTACTTC	CASSLITVAYEQYF	NA	14	few	TRBV11-2	TRBJ2-7
TGTGCCAGTAGTATCAACATGTACACTGAAGCTTTCTTT	CASSINMYTEAFF	NA	13	NA	TRBV19	TRBJ1-1
TGTGCCAGCAGTATAAACAGGGTGCGAGGGTACGAGCAGTACTTC	CASSINRVRGYEQYF	NA	15	NA	TRBV6-5	TRBJ2-7
TGTGCCAGCAGTTCCTGGACTAGCGGGAGCGACAATGAGCAGTTCTTC	CASSSWTSGSDNEQFF	TRBD2	16	NA	TRBV28	TRBJ2-1
TGTGCCAGCAGCTTAGCAGGACAGGTCTACGAGCAGTACTTC	CASSLAGQVYEQYF	TRBD1	14	NA	TRBV7-6	TRBJ2-7
TGTGCCAGCAGCTTGGGACAGGCGGCAGCTGGGGCCAACGTCCTGACTTTC	CASSLGQAAAGANVLTF	TRBD1	17	NA	TRBV7-9	TRBJ2-6
TGTGCCAGCAGTTTTCGTACTACTGGAAACACCATATATTTT	CASSFRTTGNTIYF	NA	14	NA	TRBV28	TRBJ1-3
TGTGCCAGCAGCCGTACTGGCGGCAGGGTCCAAGAGACCCAGTACTTC	CASSRTGGRVQETQYF	NA	16	once	TRBV4-2	TRBJ2-5
TGTGCCTGGAGTGTACCCGGGTACCCTTCCCAGCATTTT	CAWSVPGYPSQHF	NA	13	NA	TRBV30	TRBJ1-5
TGTGCCAGCAGCAGAGGGCCAAACACTGAAGCTTTCTTT	CASSRGPNTEAFF	NA	13	NA	TRBV5-4	TRBJ1-1
TGTGCCAGCAGCAAACTAGCGGGAGGTACTAGTTACGAGCAGTACTTC	CASSKLAGGTSYEQYF	TRBD2	16	NA	TRBV7-6	TRBJ2-7
TGTGCCAGCTCACCAGGGACAGGGATTGGAAAACTGTTTTTT	CASSPGTGIGKLFF	TRBD1	14	few	TRBV18	TRBJ1-4
TGTGCCTTTTCTGGGGGCAGTCATTCACCCCTCCACTTT	CAFSGGSHSPLHF	NA	13	NA	TRBV15	TRBJ1-6
TGCGCCAGCAGCTGGGGACAGGGGGCGGTTGAAGCTTTCTTT	CASSWGQGAVEAFF	TRBD1	14	NA	TRBV5-1	TRBJ1-1
TGTGCCAGCAGTGAACACACCGACAGGGGAAGGGTAGTGGGTATCGCTCAGCCCCAGCATTTT	CASSEHTDRGRVVGIAQPQHF	TRBD1	21	NA	TRBV6-1	TRBJ1-5
TGTGCCAGCACCGCGGACAGGGTCTCCTACGAGCAGTACTTC	CASTADRVSYEQYF	TRBD1	14	NA	TRBV11-2	TRBJ2-7
TGTGCCAGCAGCCAAGATCATCCGGGACAGGGCTACAATGAGCAGTTCTTC	CASSQDHPGQGYNEQFF	TRBD1	17	NA	TRBV3-1/TRBV3-2	TRBJ2-1
TGTGCCAGCTCACCTACAGGGGCTCAAGAGACCCAGTACTTC	CASSPTGAQETQYF	TRBD1	14	NA	TRBV18	TRBJ2-5
TGTGCCAGCAGATCTACAGGGGGAACTGGAAACACCATATATTTT	CASRSTGGTGNTIYF	TRBD1	15	NA	TRBV6-5	TRBJ1-3
TGTGCCAGCAGCCAAGACGACAGGGGAGGCTATGGCTACACCTTC	CASSQDDRGGYGYTF	TRBD1	15	NA	TRBV3-1/TRBV3-2	TRBJ1-2
TGTGCCAGCAGCCAGGGACTAGCGGGGACCCAAGAGACCCAGTACTTC	CASSQGLAGTQETQYF	TRBD2	16	NA	TRBV27	TRBJ2-5
TGTGCCAGCAGTTTGGGGCAGGGGCCTAGGCCCCAGCATTTT	CASSLGQGPRPQHF	NA	14	NA	TRBV28	TRBJ1-5
TGTGCCACCAGCAGAGGTAGGGGGGGAGAGACTGAAGCTTTCTTT	CATSRGRGGETEAFF	NA	15	NA	TRBV15	TRBJ1-1
TGTGCCAGCAGCGTCGGGGGTCCCCATTCACCCCTCCACTTT	CASSVGGPHSPLHF	NA	14	few	TRBV9	TRBJ1-6
TGTGCCAGCAGCGGGGAGGGAGGTTTAACGGGCTACACCTTC	CASSGEGGLTGYTF	NA	14	NA	TRBV2	TRBJ1-2
TGTGCCAGCAGCATGGGACAGCCCATGAACACTGAAGCTTTCTTT	CASSMGQPMNTEAFF	TRBD1	15	NA	TRBV7-8	TRBJ1-1
TGTGCCAGCAGCAAGACAGGGGGCTCCTACGAGCAGTACTTC	CASSKTGGSYEQYF	TRBD1	14	NA	TRBV28	TRBJ2-7
TGTGCCAGCAGCCTACAGGGGGTAGCCGGGGAGCTGTTTTTT	CASSLQGVAGELFF	TRBD1	14	NA	TRBV9	TRBJ2-2
TGCGCCAGCAGCCATCAGGACATGTTACGCAATCAGCCCCAGCATTTT	CASSHQDMLRNQPQHF	NA	16	NA	TRBV4-1	TRBJ1-5
TGTGCCAGTAGACCGACACAGGGGAGTAACAGCAATCAGCCCCAGCATTTT	CASRPTQGSNSNQPQHF	TRBD1	17	NA	TRBV19	TRBJ1-5
TGTGCCAGCAGCTTTTTCCCGGACAGGGGTGGTGGTCAGCCCCAGCATTTT	CASSFFPDRGGGQPQHF	TRBD1	17	NA	TRBV5-6	TRBJ1-5
TGTGCCAGCAGTGAAGCGCACAGTCAAGAGACCCAGTACTTC	CASSEAHSQETQYF	NA	14	NA	TRBV6-1	TRBJ2-5
TGTGCCAGCAGTCGTTTACCTAGGACGGGAGAGGGGAGCAATCAGCCCCAGCATTTT	CASSRLPRTGEGSNQPQHF	NA	19	NA	TRBV27	TRBJ1-5
TGTGCCTGGAGCGGACAAGTGAACACTGAAGCTTTCTTT	CAWSGQVNTEAFF	NA	13	NA	TRBV30	TRBJ1-1
TGTGCCAGTATGGGACTAGTTTTTCCCTACGAGCAGTACTTC	CASMGLVFPYEQYF	TRBD2	14	NA	TRBV6-5	TRBJ2-7
TGTGCCACCAGTGATCCTGGGAAGGGGATGAATGAGCAGTTCTTC	CATSDPGKGMNEQFF	NA	15	NA	TRBV24-1	TRBJ2-1
TGTGCCAGCAGTTACAGGGGCTACGAGCAGTACTTC	CASSYRGYEQYF	TRBD1	12	NA	TRBV2	TRBJ2-7
TGTGCCAGCAGCCCATCGTGGTCAAGGGGCACTGAAGCTTTCTTT	CASSPSWSRGTEAFF	NA	15	NA	TRBV9	TRBJ1-1
TGTGCCAGTAGTATTCGGACAGGGGCCAGCTCCTATAATTCACCCCTCCACTTT	CASSIRTGASSYNSPLHF	TRBD1	18	NA	TRBV19	TRBJ1-6
TGTGCCAGCACCCTGGGAGGGCCTGACACCGGGGAGCTGTTTTTT	CASTLGGPDTGELFF	TRBD2	15	NA	TRBV6-5	TRBJ2-2
TGTGCCTGGAGTGTTCGCGGGATCTACCAGCCCCAGCATTTT	CAWSVRGIYQPQHF	NA	14	NA	TRBV30	TRBJ1-5
TGTGCCAGCAGCCAGGCAGGGGAAATTTCACCCCTCCACTTT	CASSQAGEISPLHF	NA	14	NA	TRBV7-9	TRBJ1-6
TGCGCCAGCAGCTTTACTAGCGGGGGGACAGATACGCAGTATTTT	CASSFTSGGTDTQYF	TRBD2	15	NA	TRBV5-1	TRBJ2-3
TGTGCCAGCAGCTTCGGGGGACAGGGGGTTTCACCCCTCCACTTT	CASSFGGQGVSPLHF	TRBD1	15	NA	TRBV7-8	TRBJ1-6
TGTGCCAGCAGCTTAGGGAGTTCGGGGACCCAGTACTTC	CASSLGSSGTQYF	NA	13	NA	TRBV7-6	TRBJ2-5
TGCAGTGCTAGAGCGGGGCGGGGCCAGCATTTT	CSARAGRGQHF	NA	11	once	TRBV20-1	TRBJ1-5
TGTGCCAGCAGCCAATCCCGGTGGACAAACTATGGCTACACCTTC	CASSQSRWTNYGYTF	NA	15	NA	TRBV14	TRBJ1-2